The next 8 T cell receptor beta chains were all read from a single sample in a study of T cell changes during pregnancy in multiple sclerosis. Some clones are missing from TCRdb's copy, which holds only in-frame ones; the method was immunoSEQ multiplex PCR. The sample has about 40,000 clones; roughly 88% are singletons. The source material was PBMCs (not recorded whether the cells were cultured). These receptors came from a female donor with multiple sclerosis, enrolled in a pregnancy study.

DNA for the CDR3: TGTGCCAGCAGCTTAGCTGGGGCTATTGGCGGCTACACCTTC. It encodes CASSLAGAIGGYTF. The rearrangement links TRBV7-2 to TRBJ1-2, with TRBD1 as a possible D gene (5 bases). The ends were cut back, 0 bases at V and 8 bases at J, with 13 bases in the middle. Looked up from germline, CDR1 is SGHTA and CDR2 is FQGNSA. The CDR3 totals 14 residues. Drawing the rest from reference TRBV7-2 and TRBJ1-2, the complete variable domain is GAGVSQSPSNKVTEKGKDVELRCDPISGHTALYWYRQSLGQGLEFLIYFQGNSAPDKSGLPSDRFSAERTGGSVSTLTIQRTQQEDSAVYLCASSLAGAIGGYTFGSGTRLTVV.

This chain uses TRBV4-2 with TRBJ1-2; perhaps TRBD1 as D (5 bases). Trimming left V 4 bases short and J 6 bases short, with 18 bases between. CDR3 size: 15 residues. Germline V gene sequence: CDR1 LGHNA, CDR2 YNFKEQ. The CDR3 here is CASSPDPDIENGYTF. CDR3 DNA sequence: TGTGCCAGCAGCCCCGACCCGGACATAGAGAATGGCTACACCTTC.

V is TRBV6-5 and J is TRBJ1-5, with D perhaps TRBD1 (5 bases). The V and J ends lost 0 bases and 9 bases respectively, with 12 bases between them. CDR1 is MNHEY and CDR2 is SVGAGI in the germline V gene. The CDR3 extends over 14 amino acids. The CDR3 loop is CASSYSRGASPQHF. The CDR3 DNA reads TGTGCCAGCAGTTACTCGAGGGGTGCCTCGCCCCAGCATTTT.

This clone was observed a single time. CDR3 bases: TGTGCCAGCTCACCAATAGGAGAACCCTACGAGCAGTACTTC. Amino acids: CASSPIGEPYEQYF. The V call is TRBV18, the J call TRBJ2-7; D is unclear. The germline V and J ends were trimmed by 2 bases and 2 bases, with 10 bases remaining between them. The CDR3 totals 14 residues. Looked up from germline, CDR1 is KGHSH and CDR2 is LQKENI.

V gene TRBV19 combines with J gene TRBJ1-2; 8 bases agree with TRBD1. Germline CDR1 and CDR2: LNHDA and SQIVND (reference sequence). V lost 4 bases and J lost 2; bases outside the gene matches: 6. The CDR3 length is 15 residues. The DNA of the CDR3 is TGTGCCAGTAGTAGAGGACAGGGTAGCAACTATGGCTACACCTTC. Translated: CASSRGQGSNYGYTF.

The chain carries TRBV4-2 and TRBJ2-4; 9 bases are a match to TRBD1. Per germline, CDR1 LGHNA and CDR2 YNFKEQ. The CDR3 spans 15 residues. V shed 0 bases, J shed 8 bases, and the junction held 5 bases outside the gene matches. The CDR3 region is CASSQDPRTGDIQYF. The CDR3 DNA is TGTGCCAGCAGCCAAGACCCCAGGACAGGGGACATTCAGTACTTC.

The V gene is TRBV11-2, the J gene TRBJ2-7; D possibly corresponds to TRBD2 (5 bases). Germline CDR1 is SGHAT and CDR2 is FQNNGV. Trimming stripped 0 bases from V and 7 bases from J, with 7 bases between. This CDR3 is 12 amino acids long. The CDR3 nucleotides read TGTGCCAGCAGCTTAGACGGCGGGGAGCAGTACTTC. Its translation is CASSLDGGEQYF.

V and J are TRBV6-1 and TRBJ2-7; D remains unclear. The CDR3 consists of 11 residues. Per the germline V gene, CDR1 is MNHNS and CDR2 is SASEGT. Deletions cut 4 bases from V and 3 bases from J, with 4 bases between. The CDR3 DNA reads TGTGCCAGCAGTGCTAACTACGAGCAGTACTTC. Protein product: CASSANYEQYF.